This record covers a single T cell receptor (beta chain). Its antigen is still unknown. These data come from a study of shared clonotypes between healthy human individuals. Study conclusions and caveats: Non-shared clonotypes had lower generation probabilities than clonotypes shared by all four sorted-subset donors.

The CDR3 is 15 residues long. Germline CDR1 SGHTA, CDR2 FQGTGA. V shed 4 bases and J 8 bases; nucleotides not matched to a gene: 11. Using around 180 ng DNA, 30,000 or so T cell genomes, the sorted-subset replicate PCRs were run. TCRdb's table, derived via immunoSEQ multiplex PCR, lists solely in-frame clones and lacks some. The sample records a few million clones, approximately 95% being singletons. The receptor was derived from a man aged 18 to 30 in good health. Some clones in this sample may be carry-over from other donors' samples. Material: naive CD4+ T cells from PBMCs. This sample's subset: CD45RA+ positively selected. V usage is TRBV7-3 and J usage is TRBJ2-3; TRBD2 matches at 8 bases. The CDR3 sequence is CASSSELGGAGTQYF. CDR3 bases: TGTGCCAGCAGCTCCGAACTCGGGGGGGCCGGTACGCAGTATTTT.